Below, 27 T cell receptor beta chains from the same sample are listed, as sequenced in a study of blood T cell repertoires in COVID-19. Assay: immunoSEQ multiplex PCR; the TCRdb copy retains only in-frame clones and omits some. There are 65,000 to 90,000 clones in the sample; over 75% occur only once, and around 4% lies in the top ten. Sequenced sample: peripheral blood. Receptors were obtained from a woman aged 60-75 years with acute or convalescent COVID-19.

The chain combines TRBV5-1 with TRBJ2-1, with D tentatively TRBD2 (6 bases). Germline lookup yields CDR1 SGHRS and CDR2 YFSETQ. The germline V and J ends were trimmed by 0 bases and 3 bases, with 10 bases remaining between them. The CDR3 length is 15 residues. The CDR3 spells CASSLEQDYYNEQFF. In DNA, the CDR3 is TGCGCCAGCAGCTTGGAACAGGACTACTACAATGAGCAGTTCTTC. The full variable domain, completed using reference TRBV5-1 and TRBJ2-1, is KAGVTQTPRYLIKTRGQQVTLSCSPISGHRSVSWYQQTPGQGLQFLFEYFSETQRNKGNFPGRFSGRQFSNSRSEMNVSTLELGDSALYLCASSLEQDYYNEQFFGPGTRLTVL.

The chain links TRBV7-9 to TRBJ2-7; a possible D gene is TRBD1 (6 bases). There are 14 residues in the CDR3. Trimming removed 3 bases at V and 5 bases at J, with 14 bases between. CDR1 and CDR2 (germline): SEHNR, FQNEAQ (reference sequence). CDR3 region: CASSLEQGYNEQYF. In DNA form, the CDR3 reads TGTGCCAGCAGCTTGGAACAGGGATACAACGAGCAGTACTTC. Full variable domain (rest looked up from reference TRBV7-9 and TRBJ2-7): DTGVSQNPRHKITKRGQNVTFRCDPISEHNRLYWYRQTLGQGPEFLTYFQNEAQLEKSRLLSDRFSAERPKGSFSTLEIQRTEQGDSAMYLCASSLEQGYNEQYFGPGTRLTVT.

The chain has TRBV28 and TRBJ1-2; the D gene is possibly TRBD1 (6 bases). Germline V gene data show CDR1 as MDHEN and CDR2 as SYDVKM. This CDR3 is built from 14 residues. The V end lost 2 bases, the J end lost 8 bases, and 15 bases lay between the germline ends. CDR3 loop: CASSLLAGARGYTF. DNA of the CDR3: TGTGCCAGCAGTTTACTCGCAGGGGCGCGAGGCTACACCTTC.

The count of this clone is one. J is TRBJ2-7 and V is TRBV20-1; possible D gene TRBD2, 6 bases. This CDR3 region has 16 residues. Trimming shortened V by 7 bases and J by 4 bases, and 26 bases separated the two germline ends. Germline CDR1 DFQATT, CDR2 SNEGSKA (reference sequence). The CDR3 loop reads CSVSTELEATSYEQYF. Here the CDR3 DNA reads TGCAGTGTTAGTACCGAATTAGAAGCGACTAGTTACGAGCAGTACTTC.

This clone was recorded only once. The CDR3 loop reads CASRKSDIPYNEQFF. The CDR3 DNA reads as TGTGCCAGCAGAAAATCGGACATCCCCTACAATGAGCAGTTCTTC. The chain combines TRBV2 with TRBJ2-1; a weak D match, TRBD1 (5 bases). Germline V gene sequence: CDR1 SNHLY, CDR2 FYNNEI. V lost 6 bases and J lost 2, with 14 bases in between. This CDR3 region has 15 residues.

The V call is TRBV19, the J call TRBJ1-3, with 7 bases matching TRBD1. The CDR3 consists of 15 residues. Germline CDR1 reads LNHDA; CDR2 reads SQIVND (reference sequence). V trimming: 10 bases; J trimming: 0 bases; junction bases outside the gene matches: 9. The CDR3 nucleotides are TGTGCCACCAGACAGGGCCGTACCTCTGGAAACACCATATATTTT. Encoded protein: CATRQGRTSGNTIYF.

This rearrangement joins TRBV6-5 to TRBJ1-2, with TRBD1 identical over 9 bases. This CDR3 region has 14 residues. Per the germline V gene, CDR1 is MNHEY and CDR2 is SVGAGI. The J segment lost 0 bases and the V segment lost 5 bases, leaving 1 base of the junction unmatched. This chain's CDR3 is CASSRTGANYGYTF. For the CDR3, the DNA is TGTGCCAGCAGTAGGACAGGGGCTAACTATGGCTACACCTTC.

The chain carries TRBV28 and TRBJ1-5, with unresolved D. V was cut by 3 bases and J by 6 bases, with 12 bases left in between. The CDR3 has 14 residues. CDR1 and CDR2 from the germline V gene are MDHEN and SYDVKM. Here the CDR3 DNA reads TGTGCCAGCAGTTTTAGCGGGGTGGGTCAGCCCCAGCATTTT. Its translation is CASSFSGVGQPQHF.

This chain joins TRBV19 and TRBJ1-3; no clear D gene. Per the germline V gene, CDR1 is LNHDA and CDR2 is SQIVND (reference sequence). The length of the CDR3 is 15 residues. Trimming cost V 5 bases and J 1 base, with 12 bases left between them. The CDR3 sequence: CASSPFAASGNTIYF. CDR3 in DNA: TGTGCCAGTAGTCCCTTCGCGGCGTCTGGAAACACCATATATTTT. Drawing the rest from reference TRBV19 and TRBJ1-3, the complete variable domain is DGGITQSPKYLFRKEGQNVTLSCEQNLNHDAMYWYRQDPGQGLRLIYYSQIVNDFQKGDIAEGYSVSREKKESFPLTVTSAQKNPTAFYLCASSPFAASGNTIYFGEGSWLTVV.

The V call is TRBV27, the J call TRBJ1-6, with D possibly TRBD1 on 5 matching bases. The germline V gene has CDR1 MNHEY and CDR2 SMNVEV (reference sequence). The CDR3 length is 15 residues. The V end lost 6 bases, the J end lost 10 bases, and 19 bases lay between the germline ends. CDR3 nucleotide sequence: TGTGCCAGCAGACCGGTGGGGCAGGGTTGGTCACCCCTCCACTTT. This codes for CASRPVGQGWSPLHF.

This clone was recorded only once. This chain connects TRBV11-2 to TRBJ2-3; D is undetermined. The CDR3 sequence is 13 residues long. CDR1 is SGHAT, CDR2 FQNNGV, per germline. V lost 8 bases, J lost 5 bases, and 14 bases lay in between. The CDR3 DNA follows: TGTGCCAGCGAGCGTTGGGTCCGAGATACGCAGTATTTT. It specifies CASERWVRDTQYF.

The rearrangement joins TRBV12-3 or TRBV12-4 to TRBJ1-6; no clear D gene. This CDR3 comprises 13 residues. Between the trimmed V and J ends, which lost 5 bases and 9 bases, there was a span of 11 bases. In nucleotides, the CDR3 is TGTGCCAGCAGTCCTTCCGAACTTTCACCCCTCCACTTT. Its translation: CASSPSELSPLHF.

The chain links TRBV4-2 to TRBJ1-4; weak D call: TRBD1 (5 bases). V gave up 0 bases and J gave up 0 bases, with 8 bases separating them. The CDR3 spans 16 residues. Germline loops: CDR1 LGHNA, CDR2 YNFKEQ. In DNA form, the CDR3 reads TGTGCCAGCAGCCAAGAGACAGTTGCAACTAATGAAAAACTGTTTTTT. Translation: CASSQETVATNEKLFF.

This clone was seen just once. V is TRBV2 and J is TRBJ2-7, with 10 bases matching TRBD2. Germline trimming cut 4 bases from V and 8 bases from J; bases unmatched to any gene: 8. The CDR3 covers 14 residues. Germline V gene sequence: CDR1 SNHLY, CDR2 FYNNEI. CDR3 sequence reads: CASSGAGGLIKQYF. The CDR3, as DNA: TGTGCCAGCAGTGGAGCGGGGGGGCTGATCAAGCAGTACTTC.

CDR3 loop: CASSYWGTGDVAKNIQYF. The CDR3 nucleotides read TGTGCCAGCAGCTACTGGGGGACAGGGGACGTAGCCAAAAACATTCAGTACTTC. This chain joins TRBV7-2 and TRBJ2-4, with 10 bases matching TRBD1. The CDR3 spans 18 residues. CDR1 and CDR2 (germline): SGHTA, FQGNSA. The V and J ends lost 4 bases and 0 bases, in that order; junction bases with no gene match: 9.

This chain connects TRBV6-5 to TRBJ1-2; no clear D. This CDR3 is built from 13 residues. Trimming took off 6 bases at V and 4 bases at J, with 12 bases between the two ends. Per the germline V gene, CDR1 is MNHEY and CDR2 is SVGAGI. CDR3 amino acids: CASRLGGSYGYTF. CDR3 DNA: TGTGCCAGCAGACTAGGAGGGAGCTATGGCTACACCTTC.

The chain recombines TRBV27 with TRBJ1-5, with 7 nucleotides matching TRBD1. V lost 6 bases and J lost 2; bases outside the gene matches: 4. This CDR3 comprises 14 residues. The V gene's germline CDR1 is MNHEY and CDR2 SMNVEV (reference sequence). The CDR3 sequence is CASSDTGGNQPQHF. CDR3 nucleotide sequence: TGTGCCAGCAGCGATACAGGGGGCAATCAGCCCCAGCATTTT.

The CDR3, as DNA: TGTGCCAGCTCACCGACCTTGGCAGCGGGAGGGCTTGGGAATGAGCAGTTCTTC. This translates into CASSPTLAAGGLGNEQFF. The rearrangement links TRBV18 to TRBJ2-1, with 10 bases identical to TRBD2. Per the germline V gene, CDR1 is KGHSH and CDR2 is LQKENI. J was trimmed by 7 bases and V by 3 bases; bases with no gene match: 15. This CDR3 has 18 amino acids. Drawing the rest from reference TRBV18 and TRBJ2-1, the complete variable domain is NAGVMQNPRHLVRRRGQEARLRCSPMKGHSHVYWYRQLPEEGLKFMVYLQKENIIDESGMPKERFSAEFPKEGPSILRIQQVVRGDSAAYFCASSPTLAAGGLGNEQFFGPGTRLTVL.

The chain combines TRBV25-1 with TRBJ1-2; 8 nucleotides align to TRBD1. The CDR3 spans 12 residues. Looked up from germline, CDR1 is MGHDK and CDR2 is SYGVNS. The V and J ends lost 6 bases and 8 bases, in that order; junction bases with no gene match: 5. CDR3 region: CASRMTGEGYTF. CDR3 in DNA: TGTGCCAGCAGAATGACAGGGGAAGGCTACACCTTC.

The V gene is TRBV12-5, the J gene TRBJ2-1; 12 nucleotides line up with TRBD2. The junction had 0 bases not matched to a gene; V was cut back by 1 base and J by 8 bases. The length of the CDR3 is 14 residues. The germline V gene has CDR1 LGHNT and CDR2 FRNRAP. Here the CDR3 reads CASGLGLAGDEQFF. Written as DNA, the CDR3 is TGTGCTAGTGGTTTGGGACTAGCGGGAGATGAGCAGTTCTTC.

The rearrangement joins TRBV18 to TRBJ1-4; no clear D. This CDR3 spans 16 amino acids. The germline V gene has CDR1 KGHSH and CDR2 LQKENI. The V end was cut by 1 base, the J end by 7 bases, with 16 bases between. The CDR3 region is CASSPRGLARGEKLFF. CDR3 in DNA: TGTGCCAGCTCACCACGAGGGCTCGCGCGTGGTGAAAAACTGTTTTTT.

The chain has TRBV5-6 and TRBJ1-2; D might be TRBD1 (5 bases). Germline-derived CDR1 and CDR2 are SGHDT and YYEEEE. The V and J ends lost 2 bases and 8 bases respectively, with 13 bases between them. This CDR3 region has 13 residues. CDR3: CASSFFDSRGYTF. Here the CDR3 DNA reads TGTGCCAGCAGCTTCTTTGACAGTCGGGGCTACACCTTC.

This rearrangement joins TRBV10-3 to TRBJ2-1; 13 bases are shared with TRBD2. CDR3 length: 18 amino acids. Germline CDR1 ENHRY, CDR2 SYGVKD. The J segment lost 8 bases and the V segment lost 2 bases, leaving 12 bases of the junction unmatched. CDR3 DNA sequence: TGTGCCATCAGTGAGCGGGGATTGACTAGCGGGAGGAGGGATGAGCAGTTCTTC. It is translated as CAISERGLTSGRRDEQFF.

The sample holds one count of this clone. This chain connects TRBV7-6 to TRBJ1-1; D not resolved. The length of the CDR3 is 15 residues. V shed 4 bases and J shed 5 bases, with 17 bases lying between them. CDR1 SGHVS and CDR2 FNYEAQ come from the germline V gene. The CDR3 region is CASSSSTGRWTEAFF. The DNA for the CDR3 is TGTGCCAGCAGCTCGAGTACGGGAAGGTGGACTGAAGCTTTCTTT.

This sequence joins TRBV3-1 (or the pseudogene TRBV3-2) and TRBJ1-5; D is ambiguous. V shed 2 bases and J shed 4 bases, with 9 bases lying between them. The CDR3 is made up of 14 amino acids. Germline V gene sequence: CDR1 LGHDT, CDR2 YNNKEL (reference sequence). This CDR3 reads CASSQTDINQPQHF. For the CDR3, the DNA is TGTGCCAGCAGCCAAACTGACATTAATCAGCCCCAGCATTTT.

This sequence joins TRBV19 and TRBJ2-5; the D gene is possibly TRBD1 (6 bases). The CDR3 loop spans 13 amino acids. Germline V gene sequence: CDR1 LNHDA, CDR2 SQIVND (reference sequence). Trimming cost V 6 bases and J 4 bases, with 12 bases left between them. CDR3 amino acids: CASSQGPVETQYF. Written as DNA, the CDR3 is TGTGCCAGTAGCCAGGGGCCGGTAGAGACCCAGTACTTC.

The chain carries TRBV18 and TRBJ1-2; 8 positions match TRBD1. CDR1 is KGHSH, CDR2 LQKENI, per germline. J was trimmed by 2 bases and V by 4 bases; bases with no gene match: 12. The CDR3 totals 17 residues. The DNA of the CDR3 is TGTGCCAGCTCACGCCCCCCTTCAGCAGGGGGCAACTATGGCTACACCTTC. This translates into CASSRPPSAGGNYGYTF.